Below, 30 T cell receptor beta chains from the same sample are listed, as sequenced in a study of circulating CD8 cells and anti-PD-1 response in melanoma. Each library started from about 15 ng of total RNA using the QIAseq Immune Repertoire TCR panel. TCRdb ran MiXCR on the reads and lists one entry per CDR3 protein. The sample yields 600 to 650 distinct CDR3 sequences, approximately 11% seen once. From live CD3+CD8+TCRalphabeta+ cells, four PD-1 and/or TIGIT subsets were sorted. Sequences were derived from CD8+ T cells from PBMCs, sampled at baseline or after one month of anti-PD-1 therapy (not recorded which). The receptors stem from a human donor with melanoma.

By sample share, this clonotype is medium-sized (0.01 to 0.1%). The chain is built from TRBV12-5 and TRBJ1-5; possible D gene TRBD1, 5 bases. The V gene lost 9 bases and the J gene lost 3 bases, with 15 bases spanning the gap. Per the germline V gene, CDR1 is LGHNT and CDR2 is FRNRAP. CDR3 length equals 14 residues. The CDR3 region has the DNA TGTGCTAGCCTATTTAGACAGTTCAATCAGCCCCAGCATTTT. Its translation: CASLFRQFNQPQHF.

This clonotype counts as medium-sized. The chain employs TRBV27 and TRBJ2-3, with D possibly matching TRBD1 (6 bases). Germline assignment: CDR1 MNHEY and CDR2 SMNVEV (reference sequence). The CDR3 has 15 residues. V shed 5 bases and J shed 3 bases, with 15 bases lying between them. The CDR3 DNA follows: TGTGCCAGCAGTGTTCGGGACACTAGAACAGATACGCAGTATTTT. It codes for CASSVRDTRTDTQYF.

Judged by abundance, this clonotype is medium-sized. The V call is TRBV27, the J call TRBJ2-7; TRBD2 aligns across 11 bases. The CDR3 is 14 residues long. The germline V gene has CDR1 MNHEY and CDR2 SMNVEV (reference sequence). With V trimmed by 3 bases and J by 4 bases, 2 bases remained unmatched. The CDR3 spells CASSLTSGEYEQYF. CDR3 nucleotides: TGTGCCAGCAGTTTGACTAGCGGGGAATACGAGCAGTACTTC.

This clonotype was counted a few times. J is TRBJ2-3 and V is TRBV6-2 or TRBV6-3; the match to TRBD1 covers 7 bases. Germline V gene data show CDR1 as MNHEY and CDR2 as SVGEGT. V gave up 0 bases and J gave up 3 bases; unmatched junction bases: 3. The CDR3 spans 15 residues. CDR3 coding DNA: TGTGCCAGCAGTTACTCGGACAGGCCGACAGATACGCAGTATTTT. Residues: CASSYSDRPTDTQYF.

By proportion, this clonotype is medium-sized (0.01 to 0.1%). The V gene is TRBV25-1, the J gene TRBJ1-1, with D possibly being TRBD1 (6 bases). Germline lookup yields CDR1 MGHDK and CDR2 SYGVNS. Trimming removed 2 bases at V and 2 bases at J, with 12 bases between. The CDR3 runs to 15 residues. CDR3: CASSEQQGSNTEAFF. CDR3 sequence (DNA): TGTGCCAGCAGTGAACAACAGGGATCTAACACTGAAGCTTTCTTT.

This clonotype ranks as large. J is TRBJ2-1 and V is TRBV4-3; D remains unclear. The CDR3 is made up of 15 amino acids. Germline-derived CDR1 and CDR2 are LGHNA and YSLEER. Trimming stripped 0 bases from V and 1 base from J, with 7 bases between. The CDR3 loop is CASSQDPLSYNEQFF. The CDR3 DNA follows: TGCGCCAGCAGCCAAGACCCCCTTTCCTACAATGAGCAGTTCTTC.

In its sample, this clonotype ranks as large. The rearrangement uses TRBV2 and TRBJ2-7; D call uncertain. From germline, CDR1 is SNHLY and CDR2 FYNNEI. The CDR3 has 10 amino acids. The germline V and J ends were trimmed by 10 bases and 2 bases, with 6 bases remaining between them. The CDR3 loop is CAMGTYEQYF. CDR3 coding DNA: TGTGCCATGGGAACCTACGAGCAGTACTTC.

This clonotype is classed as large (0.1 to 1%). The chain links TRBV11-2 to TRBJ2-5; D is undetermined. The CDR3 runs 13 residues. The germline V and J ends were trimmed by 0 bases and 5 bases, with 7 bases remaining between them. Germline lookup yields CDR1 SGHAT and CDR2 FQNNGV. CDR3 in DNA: TGTGCCAGCAGCTTAGACACCCGGGAGACCCAGTACTTC. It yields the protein CASSLDTRETQYF.

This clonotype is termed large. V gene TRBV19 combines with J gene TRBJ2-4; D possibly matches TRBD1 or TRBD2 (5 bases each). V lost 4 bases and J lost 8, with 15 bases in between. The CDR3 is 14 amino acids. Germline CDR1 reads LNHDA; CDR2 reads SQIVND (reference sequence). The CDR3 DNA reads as TGTGCCAGTAGTACCCCCAACCTGGGGGACATTCAGTACTTC. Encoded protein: CASSTPNLGDIQYF.

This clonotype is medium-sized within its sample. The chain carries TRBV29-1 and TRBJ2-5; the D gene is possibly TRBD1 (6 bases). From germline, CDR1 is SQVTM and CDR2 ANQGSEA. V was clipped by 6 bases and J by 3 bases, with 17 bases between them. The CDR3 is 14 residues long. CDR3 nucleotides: TGCAGCGTCATGTCGAGGTCAGGGGAAGAGACCCAGTACTTC. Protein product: CSVMSRSGEETQYF. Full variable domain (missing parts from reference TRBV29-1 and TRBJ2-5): SAVISQKPSRDICQRGTSLTIQCQVDSQVTMMFWYRQQPGQSLTLIATANQGSEATYESGFVIDKFPISRPNLTFSTLTVSNMSPEDSSIYLCSVMSRSGEETQYFGPGTRLLVL.

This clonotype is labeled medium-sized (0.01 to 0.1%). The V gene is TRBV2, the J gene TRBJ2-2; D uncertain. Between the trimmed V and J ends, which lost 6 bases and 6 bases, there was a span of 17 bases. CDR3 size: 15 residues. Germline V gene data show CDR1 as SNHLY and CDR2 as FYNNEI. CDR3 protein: CASSSGKLIPGELFF. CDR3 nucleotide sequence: TGTGCCAGCAGCTCAGGAAAGCTGATTCCCGGGGAGCTGTTTTTT. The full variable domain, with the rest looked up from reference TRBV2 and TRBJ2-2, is EPEVTQTPSHQVTQMGQEVILRCVPISNHLYFYWYRQILGQKVEFLVSFYNNEISEKSEIFDDQFSVERPDGSNFTLKIRSTKLEDSAMYFCASSSGKLIPGELFFGEGSRLTVL.

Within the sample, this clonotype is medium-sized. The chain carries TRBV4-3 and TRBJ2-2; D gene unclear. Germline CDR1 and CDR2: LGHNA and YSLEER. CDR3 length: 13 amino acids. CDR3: CAAGALNTGELFF. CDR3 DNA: TGCGCAGCTGGAGCGTTGAACACCGGGGAGCTGTTTTTT.

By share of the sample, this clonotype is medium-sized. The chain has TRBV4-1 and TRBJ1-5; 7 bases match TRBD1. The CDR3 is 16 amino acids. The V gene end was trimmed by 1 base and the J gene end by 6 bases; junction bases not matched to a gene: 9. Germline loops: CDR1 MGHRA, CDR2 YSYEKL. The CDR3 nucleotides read TGCGCCAGCAGCCAAGTAGAGGGGGCCAGGGGTCAGCCCCAGCATTTT. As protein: CASSQVEGARGQPQHF.

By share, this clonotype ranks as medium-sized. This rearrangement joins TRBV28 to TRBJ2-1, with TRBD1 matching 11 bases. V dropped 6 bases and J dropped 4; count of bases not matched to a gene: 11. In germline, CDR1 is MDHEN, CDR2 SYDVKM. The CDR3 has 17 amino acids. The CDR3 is CASSLYPGQGAYNEQFF. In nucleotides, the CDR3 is TGTGCCAGCAGCCTTTACCCCGGACAGGGGGCATACAATGAGCAGTTCTTC.

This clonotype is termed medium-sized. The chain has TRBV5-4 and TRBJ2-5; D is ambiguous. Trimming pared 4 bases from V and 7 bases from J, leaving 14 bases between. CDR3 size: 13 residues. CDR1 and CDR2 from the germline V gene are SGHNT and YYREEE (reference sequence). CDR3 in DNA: TGTGCCAGCAGCACCTCGGACCCGGGGACCCAGTACTTC. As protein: CASSTSDPGTQYF. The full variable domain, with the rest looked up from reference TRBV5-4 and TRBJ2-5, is ETGVTQSPTHLIKTRGQQVTLRCSSQSGHNTVSWYQQALGQGPQFIFQYYREEENGRGNFPPRFSGLQFPNYSSELNVNALELDDSALYLCASSTSDPGTQYFGPGTRLLVL.

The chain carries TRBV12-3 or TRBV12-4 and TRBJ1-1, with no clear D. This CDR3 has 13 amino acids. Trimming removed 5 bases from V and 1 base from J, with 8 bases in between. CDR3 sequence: CASSIVANTEAFF. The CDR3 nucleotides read TGTGCCAGCAGTATCGTCGCGAACACTGAAGCTTTCTTT.

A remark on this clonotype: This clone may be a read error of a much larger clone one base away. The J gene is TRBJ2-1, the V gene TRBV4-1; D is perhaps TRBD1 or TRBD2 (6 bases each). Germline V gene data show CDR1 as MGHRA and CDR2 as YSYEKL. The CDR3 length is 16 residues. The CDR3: CACSQVGGTQYNEQFF. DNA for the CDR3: TGCGCCTGCAGCCAAGTAGGAGGGACACAATACAATGAGCAGTTCTTC.

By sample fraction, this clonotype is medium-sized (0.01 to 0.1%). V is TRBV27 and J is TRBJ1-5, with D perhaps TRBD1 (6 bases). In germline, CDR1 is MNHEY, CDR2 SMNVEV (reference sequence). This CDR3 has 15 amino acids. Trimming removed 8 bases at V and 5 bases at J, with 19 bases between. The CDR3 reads CASRPRPAGDQPQHF. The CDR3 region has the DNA TGTGCCAGCCGCCCCCGACCGGCAGGGGATCAGCCCCAGCATTTT.

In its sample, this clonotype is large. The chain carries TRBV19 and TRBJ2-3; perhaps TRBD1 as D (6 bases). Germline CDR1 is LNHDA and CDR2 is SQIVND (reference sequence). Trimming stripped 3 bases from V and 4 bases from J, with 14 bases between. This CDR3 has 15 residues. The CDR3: CASSMSTDSADTQYF. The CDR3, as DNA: TGTGCCAGTAGTATGTCGACGGACAGTGCAGATACGCAGTATTTT.

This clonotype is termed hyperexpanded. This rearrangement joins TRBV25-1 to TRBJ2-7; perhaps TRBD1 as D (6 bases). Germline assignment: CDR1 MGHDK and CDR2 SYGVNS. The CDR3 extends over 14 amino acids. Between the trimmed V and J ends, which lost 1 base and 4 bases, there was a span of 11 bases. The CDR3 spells CASSESDSSYEQYF. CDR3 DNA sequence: TGTGCCAGCAGTGAATCGGACAGTTCATACGAGCAGTACTTC.

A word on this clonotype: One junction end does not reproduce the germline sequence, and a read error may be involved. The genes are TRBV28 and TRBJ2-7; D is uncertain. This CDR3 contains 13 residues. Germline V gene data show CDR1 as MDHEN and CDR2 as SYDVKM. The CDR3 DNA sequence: TGTGCCAGCAGTTTAGTCGACTCCTACGAGCAGCACTTC. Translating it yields CASSLVDSYEQHF. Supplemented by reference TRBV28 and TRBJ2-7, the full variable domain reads DVKVTQSSRYLVKRTGEKVFLECVQDMDHENMFWYRQDPGLGLRLIYFSYDVKMKEKGDIPEGYSVSREKKERFSLILESASTNQTSMYLCASSLVDSYEQHFGPGTRLTVT.

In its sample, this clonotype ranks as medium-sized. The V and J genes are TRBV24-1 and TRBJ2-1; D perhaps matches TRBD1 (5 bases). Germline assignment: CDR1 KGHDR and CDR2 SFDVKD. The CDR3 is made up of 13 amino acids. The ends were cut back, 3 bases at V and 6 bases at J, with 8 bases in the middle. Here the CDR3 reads CATSDPDSNEQFF. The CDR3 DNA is TGTGCCACCAGTGATCCTGACAGCAATGAGCAGTTCTTC.

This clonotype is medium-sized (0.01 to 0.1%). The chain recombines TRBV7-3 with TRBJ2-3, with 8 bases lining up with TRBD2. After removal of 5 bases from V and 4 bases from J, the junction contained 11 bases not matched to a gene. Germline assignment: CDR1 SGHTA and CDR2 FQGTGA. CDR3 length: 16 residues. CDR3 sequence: CASSHTSGRGADTQYF. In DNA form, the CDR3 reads TGTGCCAGCAGCCATACGTCCGGGAGGGGCGCAGATACGCAGTATTTT.

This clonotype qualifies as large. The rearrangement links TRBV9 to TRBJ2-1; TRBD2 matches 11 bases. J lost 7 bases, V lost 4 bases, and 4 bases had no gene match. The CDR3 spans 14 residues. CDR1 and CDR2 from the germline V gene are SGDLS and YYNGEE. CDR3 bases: TGTGCCAGCAGCACGACTAGCGGGGTTAATGAGCAGTTCTTC. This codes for CASSTTSGVNEQFF.

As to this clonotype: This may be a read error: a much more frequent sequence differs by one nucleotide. CDR3 loop: CATSDFADTDTQCF. The CDR3 DNA sequence: TGTGCCACCAGTGATTTTGCAGACACAGATACGCAGTGTTTT. The genes are TRBV24-1 and TRBJ2-3; D call uncertain. Germline CDR1 and CDR2: KGHDR and SFDVKD. The CDR3 covers 14 residues.

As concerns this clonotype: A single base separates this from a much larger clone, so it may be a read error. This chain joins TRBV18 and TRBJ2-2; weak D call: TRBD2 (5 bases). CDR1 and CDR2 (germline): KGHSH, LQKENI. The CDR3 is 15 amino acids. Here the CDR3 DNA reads TGTGCCAGCTCACCACCGGATGACACGACCGGGGAGCTGCTTTTT. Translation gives CASSPPDDTTGELLF.

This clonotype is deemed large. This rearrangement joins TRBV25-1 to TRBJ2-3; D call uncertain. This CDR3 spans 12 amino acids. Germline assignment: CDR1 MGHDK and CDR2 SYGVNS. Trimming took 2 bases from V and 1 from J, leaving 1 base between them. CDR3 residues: CASSEGTDTQYF. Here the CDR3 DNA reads TGTGCCAGCAGTGAAGGCACAGATACGCAGTATTTT. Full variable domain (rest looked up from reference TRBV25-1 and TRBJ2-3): EADIYQTPRYLVIGTGKKITLECSQTMGHDKMYWYQQDPGMELHLIHYSYGVNSTEKGDLSSESTVSRIRTEHFPLTLESARPSHTSQYLCASSEGTDTQYFGPGTRLTVL.

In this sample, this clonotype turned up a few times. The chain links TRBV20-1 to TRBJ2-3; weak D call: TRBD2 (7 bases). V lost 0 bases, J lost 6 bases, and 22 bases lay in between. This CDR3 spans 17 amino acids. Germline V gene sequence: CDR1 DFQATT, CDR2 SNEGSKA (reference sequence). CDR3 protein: CSARDGGRSGTFDTQYF. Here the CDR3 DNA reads TGCAGTGCTAGAGATGGGGGTAGGAGCGGGACATTTGATACGCAGTATTTT.

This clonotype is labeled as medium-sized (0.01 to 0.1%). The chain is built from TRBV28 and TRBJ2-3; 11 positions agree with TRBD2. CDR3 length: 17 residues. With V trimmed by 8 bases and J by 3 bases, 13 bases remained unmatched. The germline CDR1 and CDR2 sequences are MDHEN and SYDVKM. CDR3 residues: CASRFRASGRNTDTQYF. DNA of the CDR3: TGTGCCAGCCGATTCAGGGCTAGCGGGAGGAATACAGATACGCAGTATTTT.

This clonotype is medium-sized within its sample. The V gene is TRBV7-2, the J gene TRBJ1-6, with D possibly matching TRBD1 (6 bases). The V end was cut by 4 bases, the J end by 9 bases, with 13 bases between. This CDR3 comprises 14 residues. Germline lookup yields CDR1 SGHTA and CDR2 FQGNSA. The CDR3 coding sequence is TGTGCCAGCAGCTCCACAGGGTTTGCTTCACCCCTCCACTTT. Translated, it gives CASSSTGFASPLHF.